Following are 26 T cell receptor beta chains from one sample sequenced in a study of cytomegalovirus exposure and HLA in healthy donors. This table comes from immunoSEQ multiplex PCR, and its TCRdb copy is limited to in-frame clones, with some not included. The top ten hold roughly 1% of the sample, which has some 220,000 clones, approximately 90% seen once. The sample consisted of PBMCs. The receptor set was obtained from a young woman in good health and CMV-seronegative.

The chain has TRBV9 and TRBJ2-7, with 9 bases matching TRBD1. J gave up 3 bases and V 2 bases, and 15 bases lay outside the gene matches. CDR1 SGDLS and CDR2 YYNGEE come from the germline V gene. The CDR3 has 18 residues. The CDR3 reads CASSVGPGDRDRVYEQYF. The CDR3 DNA reads TGTGCCAGCAGCGTCGGCCCCGGGGACCGGGACAGGGTCTACGAGCAGTACTTC.

As for this clone: The DNA is left out, because the CDR3 cannot be placed on it with certainty; the CDR3 is given as TCRdb lists it. The chain couples TRBV30 to TRBJ2-5; the D call TRBD2 from the table was never checked on the DNA. The CDR3 spans 13 amino acids, including both terminal residues. Germline V CDR1 and CDR2: GTSNPN, SVGIG (reference sequence). The chain's CDR3 is CACAWSARETQYF.

This chain uses TRBV7-9 with TRBJ2-7, with a tentative D call TRBD2 (5 bases). CDR1 is SEHNR and CDR2 is FQNEAQ in the germline V gene (reference sequence). The CDR3 loop spans 16 amino acids. The V end lost 4 bases, the J end lost 1 base, and 17 bases lay between the germline ends. This chain's CDR3 is CASSSRGGIKSYEQYF. The CDR3 DNA follows: TGTGCCAGCAGCTCCCGCGGAGGCATTAAGTCCTACGAGCAGTACTTC. Supplemented by reference TRBV7-9 and TRBJ2-7, the full variable domain reads DTGVSQNPRHKITKRGQNVTFRCDPISEHNRLYWYRQTLGQGPEFLTYFQNEAQLEKSRLLSDRFSAERPKGSFSTLEIQRTEQGDSAMYLCASSSRGGIKSYEQYFGPGTRLTVT.

The chain carries TRBV2 and TRBJ1-1; 12 nucleotides agree with TRBD1. Germline values: CDR1 SNHLY, CDR2 FYNNEI. J gave up 8 bases and V 6 bases, and 7 bases lay outside the gene matches. CDR3 size: 14 residues. The CDR3: CASRGGQGASEAFF. DNA for the CDR3: TGTGCCAGCAGGGGGGGACAGGGGGCCTCCGAAGCTTTCTTT.

This clone has a handful of counts. The J gene is TRBJ1-2, the V gene TRBV5-1, with D perhaps TRBD1 (5 bases). The germline V gene encodes CDR1 SGHRS and CDR2 YFSETQ. Between the trimmed V and J ends, which lost 4 bases and 8 bases, there was a span of 21 bases. This CDR3 has 15 amino acids. The CDR3: CASSPDSEPLRGYTF. The CDR3 nucleotides read TGCGCCAGCAGCCCTGACAGCGAACCACTGCGGGGCTACACCTTC.

V usage is TRBV5-1 and J usage is TRBJ2-5, with no clear D. Per germline, CDR1 SGHRS and CDR2 YFSETQ. The CDR3 length is 13 residues. The ends were cut back, 4 bases at V and 9 bases at J, with 16 bases in the middle. This CDR3 is CASSKNEEMPQYF. The DNA of the CDR3 is TGCGCCAGCAGCAAAAACGAAGAGATGCCCCAGTACTTC.

The chain uses TRBV5-8 and TRBJ2-7; 7 bases align to TRBD1. With V trimmed by 2 bases and J by 5 bases, 7 bases remained unmatched. The V gene's germline CDR1 is SGHTS and CDR2 YDEGEE. The CDR3 has 14 residues. The chain's CDR3 is CASSLPRQGDEQYF. CDR3 bases: TGTGCCAGCAGCTTACCTCGACAGGGTGACGAGCAGTACTTC.

V gene TRBV9 combines with J gene TRBJ2-2, with a weak D call TRBD1 (6 bases). Trimming shortened V by 0 bases and J by 3 bases, and 9 bases separated the two germline ends. The CDR3 has 15 amino acids. Germline CDR1 and CDR2: SGDLS and YYNGEE. CDR3 coding DNA: TGTGCCAGCAGCGTAGGATGGACAGACACCGGGGAGCTGTTTTTT. Translation gives CASSVGWTDTGELFF. The full variable domain, its missing parts supplied by reference TRBV9 and TRBJ2-2, is DSGVTQTPKHLITATGQRVTLRCSPRSGDLSVYWYQQSLDQGLQFLIQYYNGEERAKGNILERFSAQQFPDLHSELNLSSLELGDSALYFCASSVGWTDTGELFFGEGSRLTVL.

The V and J genes are TRBV19 and TRBJ2-5; a possible D gene is TRBD1 (5 bases). V lost 3 bases and J 5 bases, leaving 10 bases between the germline ends. CDR3 size: 13 residues. Looked up from germline, CDR1 is LNHDA and CDR2 is SQIVND (reference sequence). DNA for the CDR3: TGTGCCAGTAGTATGGGCAGGGCGGAGACCCAGTACTTC. The encoded protein is CASSMGRAETQYF.

The chain is built from TRBV5-6 and TRBJ2-5; 10 bases fit TRBD1. Trimming removed 4 bases from V and 6 bases from J; junction bases left unmatched: 12. Germline V gene data show CDR1 as SGHDT and CDR2 as YYEEEE. The CDR3 has 16 residues. In DNA form, the CDR3 reads TGTGCCAGCAGCCCGCAGACAGGGGGCGTAGGACAGACCCAGTACTTC. This encodes CASSPQTGGVGQTQYF.

The chain employs TRBV30 and TRBJ1-1; the D is unclear. Germline-derived CDR1 and CDR2 are GTSNPN and SVGIG (reference sequence). V was clipped by 0 bases and J by 8 bases, with 13 bases between them. The CDR3 consists of 13 residues. In nucleotides, the CDR3 is TGTGCCTGGAGTGTAGTCGGGGTCGGGGAAGCTTTCTTT. This encodes CAWSVVGVGEAFF.

V usage is TRBV11-2 and J usage is TRBJ2-7; D perhaps matches TRBD1 (6 bases). With 5 bases removed from V and 3 bases from J, the gap between germline ends came to 14 bases. The CDR3 consists of 14 residues. CDR1 is SGHAT, CDR2 FQNNGV, per germline. The CDR3 loop is CASSQDRGSYEQYF. In DNA form, the CDR3 reads TGTGCCAGCAGCCAGGACAGAGGTAGCTACGAGCAGTACTTC. The complete variable domain, with remaining parts taken from reference TRBV11-2 and TRBJ2-7, reads EAGVAQSPRYKIIEKRQSVAFWCNPISGHATLYWYQQILGQGPKLLIQFQNNGVVDDSQLPKDRFSAERLKGVDSTLKIQPAKLEDSAVYLCASSQDRGSYEQYFGPGTRLTVT.

The V call is TRBV28, the J call TRBJ2-7; the match to TRBD2 covers 9 bases. The CDR3 length is 15 residues. The trim removed 6 bases at V and 4 bases at J, leaving 10 bases unmatched. Germline assignment: CDR1 MDHEN and CDR2 SYDVKM. The CDR3 protein is CASSLVAGVQYEQYF. As DNA, the CDR3 is TGTGCCAGCAGCCTCGTAGCGGGAGTACAGTACGAGCAGTACTTC.

The chain has TRBV27 and TRBJ1-2; 7 bases are a match to TRBD1. Trimming at V came to 8 bases and at J to 4 bases, leaving 10 bases not matched to a gene. Germline-derived CDR1 and CDR2 are MNHEY and SMNVEV (reference sequence). The CDR3 contains 14 residues. The CDR3 region is CASGGVRDSYGYTF. The DNA for the CDR3 is TGTGCCAGCGGAGGAGTCCGGGACAGCTATGGCTACACCTTC.

This chain joins TRBV4-1 and TRBJ1-2; D is unresolved. The CDR3 has 13 residues. Germline V gives CDR1 MGHRA, CDR2 YSYEKL. V was clipped by 1 base and J by 4 bases, with 7 bases between them. In nucleotides, the CDR3 is TGCGCCAGCAGCCAAGTTCTCCTCTATGGCTACACCTTC. Protein: CASSQVLLYGYTF.

J is TRBJ1-1 and V is TRBV10-3; D may be TRBD1 (5 bases). Trimming took off 3 bases at V and 4 bases at J, with 9 bases between the two ends. Germline CDR1 is ENHRY and CDR2 is SYGVKD. CDR3 length: 13 amino acids. This CDR3 reads CAISEPRATEAFF. CDR3 nucleotides: TGTGCCATCAGTGAACCCAGGGCCACTGAAGCTTTCTTT.

In DNA, the CDR3 is TGTGCCAGCTCCTTTTCCTCGGCGGTTGATCAGCCCCAGCATTTT. Translation: CASSFSSAVDQPQHF. This rearrangement joins TRBV6-5 to TRBJ1-5; no reliable D call. Deletions cut 8 bases from V and 5 bases from J, with 19 bases between. Per the germline V gene, CDR1 is MNHEY and CDR2 is SVGAGI. This CDR3 contains 15 residues.

The V and J genes are TRBV5-8 and TRBJ2-7, with D possibly TRBD2 on 5 matching bases. CDR1 is SGHTS and CDR2 is YDEGEE in the germline V gene. The CDR3 loop spans 13 amino acids. V lost 7 bases and J 1 base, leaving 12 bases between the germline ends. This chain's CDR3 is CASRGWKSYEQYF. For the CDR3, the DNA is TGTGCCAGCCGCGGGTGGAAGTCCTACGAGCAGTACTTC.

This clone was seen only once. The CDR3 region has the DNA TGCGCCAGCAGCCATATTACAGGGTCGGCGGGCTACACCTTC. Amino acid sequence: CASSHITGSAGYTF. The chain has TRBV4-1 and TRBJ1-2; D is perhaps TRBD1 (6 bases). Per the germline V gene, CDR1 is MGHRA and CDR2 is YSYEKL. Trimming pared 3 bases from V and 8 bases from J, leaving 16 bases between. The CDR3 covers 14 residues.

The chain combines TRBV5-4 with TRBJ1-4; tentative D call: TRBD1 (5 bases). The CDR3 sequence is 17 residues long. Germline assignment: CDR1 SGHNT and CDR2 YYREEE (reference sequence). The V gene lost 0 bases and the J gene lost 0 bases, with 12 bases spanning the gap. The DNA for the CDR3 is TGTGCCAGCAGCTTGGAGGGCACAGGTGCAACTAATGAAAAACTGTTTTTT. Protein: CASSLEGTGATNEKLFF.

The CDR3 DNA reads TGTGCCAGCAGCGCCAGGGGTGTTAGGGATACGCAGTATTTT. Translated: CASSARGVRDTQYF. This chain links TRBV9 with TRBJ2-3; a weak D match, TRBD1 (6 bases). Germline V lookup: CDR1 SGDLS, CDR2 YYNGEE. V was shortened by 3 bases and J by 6 bases, with 14 bases between the two germline ends. The CDR3 has 14 residues. Filled out from reference TRBV9 and TRBJ2-3, the complete variable domain reads DSGVTQTPKHLITATGQRVTLRCSPRSGDLSVYWYQQSLDQGLQFLIQYYNGEERAKGNILERFSAQQFPDLHSELNLSSLELGDSALYFCASSARGVRDTQYFGPGTRLTVL.

The gene calls are TRBV7-9 and TRBJ2-1; 13 bases are a match to TRBD2. V lost 5 bases, J lost 7 bases, and 11 bases stayed unmatched. CDR1 and CDR2 from the germline V gene are SEHNR and FQNEAQ (reference sequence). CDR3 length equals 17 residues. CDR3 bases: TGTGCCAGCAGCCCAGGACTAGCGGGAGCGGGGAAGAATGAGCAGTTCTTC. Its protein is CASSPGLAGAGKNEQFF.

This clone was counted a single time. V gene TRBV28 combines with J gene TRBJ1-5; unclear D gene. V dropped 5 bases and J dropped 2 bases, with 19 bases sitting between them. CDR1 is MDHEN and CDR2 is SYDVKM in the germline V gene. CDR3 size: 17 residues. CDR3 protein: CASSAHVGVFGNQPQHF. The CDR3, as DNA: TGTGCCAGCAGTGCCCACGTAGGAGTTTTTGGCAATCAGCCCCAGCATTTT.

The rearrangement links TRBV6-5 to TRBJ2-1; 7 nucleotides match TRBD1. V trimming: 7 bases; J trimming: 1 base; junction bases outside the gene matches: 7. The CDR3 runs to 15 residues. The germline V gene encodes CDR1 MNHEY and CDR2 SVGAGI. CDR3 amino acids: CASTRGLHSYNEQFF. For the CDR3, the DNA is TGTGCCAGCACGAGGGGGCTCCATTCCTACAATGAGCAGTTCTTC.

This clone was recorded once. The rearrangement uses TRBV5-8 and TRBJ2-5, with 11 bases identical to TRBD2. From germline, CDR1 is SGHTS and CDR2 YDEGEE. J gave up 5 bases and V 4 bases, and 7 bases lay outside the gene matches. The CDR3 length is 15 residues. CDR3 loop: CASSPTSGRSETQYF. DNA of the CDR3: TGTGCCAGCAGCCCTACTAGCGGGAGATCGGAGACCCAGTACTTC. The full variable domain, in which reference TRBV5-8 and TRBJ2-5 provide the parts outside the CDR3, is EAGVTQSPTHLIKTRGQQATLRCSPISGHTSVYWYQQALGLGLQFLLWYDEGEERNRGNFPPRFSGRQFPNYSSELNVNALELEDSALYLCASSPTSGRSETQYFGPGTRLLVL.

The V gene is TRBV19, the J gene TRBJ1-1, with 7 bases aligning to TRBD1. Germline V gives CDR1 LNHDA, CDR2 SQIVND (reference sequence). The CDR3 covers 15 residues. The V and J ends lost 3 bases and 1 base, in that order; junction bases with no gene match: 5. The CDR3 here is CASSIWTGQNTEAFF. The CDR3 DNA follows: TGTGCCAGTAGTATTTGGACAGGACAGAACACTGAAGCTTTCTTT.